This T cell receptor (beta chain) stems from a study of a mutant IDH1 vaccine in newly diagnosed glioma. V trimming: 2 bases; J trimming: 6 bases; junction bases outside the gene matches: 3. Per the germline V gene, CDR1 is MNHEY and CDR2 is SMNVEV (reference sequence). There are 14 residues in the CDR3. Time point in this sample: week 35, safety follow-up. A 20-mer mutant IDH1 peptide at 300 ug was injected subcutaneously with topical imiquimod. Sequencing used immunoSEQ multiplex PCR; TCRdb keeps in-frame clones, though not all of them. The profile shows around 45,000 clones, around 90% of them singletons. As concerns this clone: Antigen specificity is unknown.

The V and J genes are TRBV27 and TRBJ2-3, with 9 bases identical to TRBD2. The source is a woman between 40 and 50 years old with glioma. The material sequenced was PBMCs, taken from a glioma patient whose treatment included an IDH1 peptide vaccine. The CDR3 loop reads CASSLGLARDTQYF. CDR3 sequence (DNA): TGTGCCAGCAGTTTAGGACTAGCGCGGGATACGCAGTATTTT.